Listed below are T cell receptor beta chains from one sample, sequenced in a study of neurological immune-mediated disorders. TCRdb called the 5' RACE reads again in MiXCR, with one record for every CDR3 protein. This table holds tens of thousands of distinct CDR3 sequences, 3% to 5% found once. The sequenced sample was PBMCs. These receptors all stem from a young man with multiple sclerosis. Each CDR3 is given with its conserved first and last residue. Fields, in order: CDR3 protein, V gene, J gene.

CDR3: CASSSRQGANYGYTF
V: TRBV5-1
J: TRBJ1-2

CDR3: CASSLAGTYKSNEQFF
V: TRBV12-3/TRBV12-4
J: TRBJ2-1

CDR3: CASSITGPAYEQYF
V: TRBV19
J: TRBJ2-7

CDR3: CSARDTLEAGELFF
V: TRBV20-1
J: TRBJ2-2

CDR3: CSADRGRREQYF
V: TRBV20-1
J: TRBJ2-7

CDR3: CSAIQVDTQYF
V: TRBV20-1
J: TRBJ2-3

CDR3: CASSLGQDYYGYTF
V: TRBV5-6
J: TRBJ1-2

CDR3: CSARMIRLAKNIQYF
V: TRBV20-1
J: TRBJ2-4

CDR3: CASRTGSSGGYTF
V: TRBV25-1
J: TRBJ1-2

CDR3: CSARGESGSPEALKGPQETQYF
V: TRBV20-1
J: TRBJ2-5

CDR3: CASSPEDPGEQFF
V: TRBV7-9
J: TRBJ2-1

CDR3: CASSPTTGAPYEQYF
V: TRBV18
J: TRBJ2-7

CDR3: CASSLHNTDYEQYF
V: TRBV5-1
J: TRBJ2-7

CDR3: CASSGLAGVLQETQYF
V: TRBV12-3/TRBV12-4
J: TRBJ2-5

CDR3: CASGSSGDNQPQHF
V: TRBV12-3/TRBV12-4
J: TRBJ1-5

CDR3: CASSPTGDTGNTIYF
V: TRBV9
J: TRBJ1-3

CDR3: CASSPADNEQFF
V: TRBV7-2
J: TRBJ2-1

CDR3: CASSSGLAGGPDEQFF
V: TRBV5-1
J: TRBJ2-1

CDR3: CATSLSSGFGQPQHF
V: TRBV27
J: TRBJ1-5

CDR3: CASSHRDRGYEQYF
V: TRBV4-1
J: TRBJ2-7

CDR3: CASSLDPGSGNEQFF
V: TRBV7-6
J: TRBJ2-1

CDR3: CASSQEGLGGSGELFF
V: TRBV4-2
J: TRBJ2-2

CDR3: CASSLGLSPTDTQYF
V: TRBV5-1
J: TRBJ2-3

CDR3: CASSRTGGGQPQNF
V: TRBV3-1
J: TRBJ1-5

CDR3: CASSSSETQYF
V: TRBV18
J: TRBJ2-5

CDR3: CASSWGPWGNEQFF
V: TRBV27
J: TRBJ2-1

CDR3: CASSPTGAVGTDTQYF
V: TRBV10-2
J: TRBJ2-3

CDR3: CASSLASRDQETQYF
V: TRBV5-1
J: TRBJ2-5

CDR3: CASSSLLHEQYF
V: TRBV7-8
J: TRBJ2-7

CDR3: CASSLLGQGKTELFF
V: TRBV5-1
J: TRBJ2-2

CDR3: CASSREFDYEQYF
V: TRBV7-6
J: TRBJ2-7

CDR3: CASVRTATTGELFF
V: TRBV11-2
J: TRBJ2-2

CDR3: CSAGGLTGTMNTEAFF
V: TRBV20-1
J: TRBJ1-1

CDR3: CASSTRPSGGKETQYF
V: TRBV9
J: TRBJ2-5

CDR3: CASSPGTELYGYTF
V: TRBV5-4
J: TRBJ1-2

CDR3: CSARDPGQGDNSPLHF
V: TRBV20-1
J: TRBJ1-6

CDR3: CASGLAPHGGTGFRPYEQYF
V: TRBV12-5
J: TRBJ2-7

CDR3: CASSLEGGISYEQYF
V: TRBV7-2
J: TRBJ2-7

CDR3: CASSFVPGQPQHF
V: TRBV6-5
J: TRBJ1-5

CDR3: CASSRRKRGGQPNEQFF
V: TRBV28
J: TRBJ2-1

CDR3: CASSQHDRVLFF
V: TRBV3-2
J: TRBJ1-4

CDR3: CASSYSGLWTYEQYF
V: TRBV6-5
J: TRBJ2-7

CDR3: CASSPGGSPFQETQYF
V: TRBV11-2
J: TRBJ2-5

CDR3: CASSKGRLGEDTQYF
V: TRBV6-1
J: TRBJ2-3

CDR3: CSARDSIGPNQPQHF
V: TRBV20-1
J: TRBJ1-5

CDR3: CASSESEGADEQFF
V: TRBV10-1
J: TRBJ2-1

CDR3: CASSTAGTSILETQYF
V: TRBV28
J: TRBJ2-5

CDR3: CASSGGKGYEQYF
V: TRBV27
J: TRBJ2-7

CDR3: CASSEGGSGNTGELFF
V: TRBV5-6
J: TRBJ2-2

CDR3: CAISGQDSYEQYF
V: TRBV10-3
J: TRBJ2-7

CDR3: CASSFLPGLSGYTF
V: TRBV6-6
J: TRBJ1-2

CDR3: CSAPDVSSYNSPLHF
V: TRBV20-1
J: TRBJ1-6

CDR3: CATSRVHVEYGSPLHF
V: TRBV15
J: TRBJ1-6

CDR3: CSARNTRAGGNQPQHF
V: TRBV20-1
J: TRBJ1-5

CDR3: CSVFVNTEAFF
V: TRBV29-1
J: TRBJ1-1

CDR3: CASSSRDGWLGGYTF
V: TRBV11-2
J: TRBJ1-2

CDR3: CASSQGVGNTIYF
V: TRBV7-2
J: TRBJ1-3